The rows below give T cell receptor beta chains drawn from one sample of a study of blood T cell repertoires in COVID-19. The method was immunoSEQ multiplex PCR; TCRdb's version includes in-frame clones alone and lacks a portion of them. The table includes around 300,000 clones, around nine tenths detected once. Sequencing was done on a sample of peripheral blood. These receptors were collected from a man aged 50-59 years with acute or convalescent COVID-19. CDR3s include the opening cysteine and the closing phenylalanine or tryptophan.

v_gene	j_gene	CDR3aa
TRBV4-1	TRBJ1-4	CASSQAGQEGSEKLFF
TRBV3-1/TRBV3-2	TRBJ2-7	CASRGLAGEKQYF
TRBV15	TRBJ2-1	CATSRDTVAPYNEQFF
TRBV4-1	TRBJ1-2	CASSQFDRATGYTF
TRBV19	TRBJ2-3	CASSIEATSGVSDTQYF
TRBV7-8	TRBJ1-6	CASSLSGGRVSPLHF
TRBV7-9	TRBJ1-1	CASSFQLGQVAEAFF
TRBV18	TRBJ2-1	CASSPMGSSYNEQFF
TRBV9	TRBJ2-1	CASSVVRGASNEQFF
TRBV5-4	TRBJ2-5	CASSLRRDRQETQYF
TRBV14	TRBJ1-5	CASSQGQNNQPQHF
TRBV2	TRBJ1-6	CATSGSERSPLHF
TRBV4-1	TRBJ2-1	CASSQVHSYNEQFF
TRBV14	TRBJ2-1	CASSQDRQVAYNEQFF
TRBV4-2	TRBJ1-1	CASSRNLGRTGSTEAFF
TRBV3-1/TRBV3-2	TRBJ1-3	CASSRVFPGNTIYF
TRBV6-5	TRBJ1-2	CASSSRQGAVDGYTF
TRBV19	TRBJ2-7	CASNPEVYEQYF
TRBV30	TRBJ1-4	CAWSAGQGVNEKLFF
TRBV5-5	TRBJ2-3	CASSFLFRAGGTDTQYF
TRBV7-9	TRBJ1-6	CASSPGGNSPLHF
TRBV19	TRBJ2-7	CASSIRPGHYEQYF
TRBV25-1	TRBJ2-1	CASSVIELEQFF
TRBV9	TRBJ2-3	CASSPRGSGGGDTQYF
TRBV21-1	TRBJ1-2	CASTDSPNYGYTF
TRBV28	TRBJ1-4	CASRRGNEKLFF
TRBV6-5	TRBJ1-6	CASSLGGASYNSPLHF
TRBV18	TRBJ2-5	CASSPRHGTGQETQYF
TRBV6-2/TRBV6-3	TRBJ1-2	CASSPTGTGGFNYGYTF
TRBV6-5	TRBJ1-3	CASRPQGNSGNTIYF
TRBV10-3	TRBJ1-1	CAISDATGEAFF
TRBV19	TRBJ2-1	CASSIGRQGIDEQFF
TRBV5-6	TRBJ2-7	CASSRPSFLGASSYEQYF
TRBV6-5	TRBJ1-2	CASSSQEAVPKLNF
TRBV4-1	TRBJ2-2	CASSQSDRGRNTGELFF